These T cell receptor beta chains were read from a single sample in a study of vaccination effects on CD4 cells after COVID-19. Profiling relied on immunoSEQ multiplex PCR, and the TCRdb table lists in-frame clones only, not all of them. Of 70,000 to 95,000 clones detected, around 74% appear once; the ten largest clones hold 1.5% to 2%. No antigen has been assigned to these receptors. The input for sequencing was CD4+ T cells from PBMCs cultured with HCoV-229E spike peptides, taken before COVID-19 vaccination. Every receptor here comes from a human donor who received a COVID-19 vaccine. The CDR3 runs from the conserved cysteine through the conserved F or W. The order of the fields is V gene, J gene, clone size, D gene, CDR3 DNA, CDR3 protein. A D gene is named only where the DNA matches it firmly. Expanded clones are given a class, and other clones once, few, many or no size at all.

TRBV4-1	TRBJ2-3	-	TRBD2	TGCGCCAGCAGCCCCCCGGGGGGGGCAACAGATACGCAGTATTTT	CASSPPGGATDTQYF
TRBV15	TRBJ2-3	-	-	TGTGCCACCAGCACACAAAAAAGCACAGATACGCAGTATTTT	CATSTQKSTDTQYF
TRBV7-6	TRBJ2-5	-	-	TGTGCCAGCAGCCCGGCTAGGGAGACCCAGTACTTC	CASSPARETQYF
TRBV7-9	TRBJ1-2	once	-	TGTGCCAGCAGCTTAGATACGGGTTGGGGCTACACCTTC	CASSLDTGWGYTF
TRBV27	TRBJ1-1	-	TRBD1	TGTGCCAGCAGTTTATCGACGACAGGGGACACTGAAGCTTTCTTT	CASSLSTTGDTEAFF
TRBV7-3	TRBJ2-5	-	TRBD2	TGTGCCAGCAGCCCTAAGAGCGGGGGGAACCAAGAGACCCAGTACTTC	CASSPKSGGNQETQYF
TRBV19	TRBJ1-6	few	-	TGTGCCAGTACTCGGCGCGGGACCCATGATTCACCCCTCCACTTT	CASTRRGTHDSPLHF
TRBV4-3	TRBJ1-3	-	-	TGCGCCAGCAGCCAAGAGCCCCCAGGGGCCTCTGGAAACACCATATATTTT	CASSQEPPGASGNTIYF
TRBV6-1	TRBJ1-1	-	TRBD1	TGTGCCAGCAATGATCTAAGACAGGGCACGTACACTGAAGCTTTCTTT	CASNDLRQGTYTEAFF
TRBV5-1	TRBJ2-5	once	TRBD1	TGCGCCAGCAGCACCCCCGGGACAGGCGTTAATCAAGAGACCCAGTACTTC	CASSTPGTGVNQETQYF
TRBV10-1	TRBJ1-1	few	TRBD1	TGCGCCAGCAGTGACTACAGGGGTGGCCGCTTTTTCTTT	CASSDYRGGRFFF
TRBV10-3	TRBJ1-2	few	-	TGTGCCATCAGTGCCACGGACGGGAACTATGGCTACACCTTC	CAISATDGNYGYTF
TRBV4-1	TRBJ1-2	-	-	TGCGCCAGCAGCCAAGAAGGAGTAGGGGAGTTGGTCTATGGCTACACCTTC	CASSQEGVGELVYGYTF
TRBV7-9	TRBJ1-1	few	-	TGTGCCAGCAGTTCGTCGTCTGACACTGAAGCTTTCTTT	CASSSSSDTEAFF
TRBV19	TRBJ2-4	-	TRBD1	TGTGCCAGTTCCCCGCCGGAGACAGGGGGGGCGGCCAAAAACATTCAGTACTTC	CASSPPETGGAAKNIQYF
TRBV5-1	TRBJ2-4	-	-	TGCGCCAGCAGCGCGGGGACAGAGGGAAGATGGAACATTCAGTACTTC	CASSAGTEGRWNIQYF
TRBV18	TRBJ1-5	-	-	TGTGCCAGCTCCCCCTCGGCGCGAAATCAGCCCCAGCATTTT	CASSPSARNQPQHF
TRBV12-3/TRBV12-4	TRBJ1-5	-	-	TGTGCCAGCAGTTTGGGTTATCAGCCCCAGCATTTT	CASSLGYQPQHF
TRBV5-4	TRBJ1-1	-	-	TGTGCCAGCAGCTTGGAACTGGACCCTAACCTAATGACGAACACTGAAGCTTTCTTT	CASSLELDPNLMTNTEAFF
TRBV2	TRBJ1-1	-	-	TGTGCCAGCAGCCAGTCCAGGAACACTGAAGCTTTCTTT	CASSQSRNTEAFF
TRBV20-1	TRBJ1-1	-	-	TGCAGTGCTAGAGCTGGCACTGAAGCTTTCTTT	CSARAGTEAFF
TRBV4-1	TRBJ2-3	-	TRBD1	TGCGCCAGCAGCCAACGACAGGGTAGGGGCACAGATACGCAGTATTTT	CASSQRQGRGTDTQYF
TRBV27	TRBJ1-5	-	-	TGTGCCAGCAGTACTTACAGGGATAGCAATCAGCCCCAGCATTTT	CASSTYRDSNQPQHF
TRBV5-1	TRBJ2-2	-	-	TGCGCCAGCAGCTTGGGAAGTAACACCGGGGAGCTGTTTTTT	CASSLGSNTGELFF